This T cell receptor beta chain was captured in a study of cytomegalovirus exposure and HLA in healthy donors. Points from the study as a whole: CMV serostatus was the only recorded immune exposure for donors.

PCR used 60 Vbeta primers and 13 Jbeta primers. Repertoires were generated with immunoSEQ multiplex PCR, while TCRdb's copy carries only in-frame clones and drops some. The table includes some 130,000 clones, roughly 80% detected once. This clone was seen more than once but under ten times. Its antigen remains unknown. V was trimmed by 4 bases and J by 5 bases, leaving 11 bases between them. Germline lookup yields CDR1 SEHNR and CDR2 FQNEAQ (reference sequence). The CDR3 has 13 residues. This TCR was recovered from a female donor in good health and CMV-seronegative. Source material: PBMCs. V usage is TRBV7-9 and J usage is TRBJ1-1; D may be TRBD1 (5 bases). CDR3 nucleotide sequence: TGTGCCAGCAGCTCTAACAGGTTGACTGAAGCTTTCTTT. It encodes CASSSNRLTEAFF.